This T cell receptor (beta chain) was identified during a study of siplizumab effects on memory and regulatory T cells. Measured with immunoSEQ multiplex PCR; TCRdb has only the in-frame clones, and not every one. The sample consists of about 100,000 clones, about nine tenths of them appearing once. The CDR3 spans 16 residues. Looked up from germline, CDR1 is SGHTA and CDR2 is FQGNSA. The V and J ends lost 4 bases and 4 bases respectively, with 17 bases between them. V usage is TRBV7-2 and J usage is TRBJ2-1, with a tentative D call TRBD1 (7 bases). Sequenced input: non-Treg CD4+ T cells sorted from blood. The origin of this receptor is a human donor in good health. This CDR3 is CASSSVGRGAYNEQFF. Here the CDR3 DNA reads TGTGCCAGCAGCTCGGTCGGCAGGGGGGCATACAATGAGCAGTTCTTC.